Below, 9 T cell receptor beta chains from the same sample are listed, as sequenced in a study of T cell responses to AZD1222 COVID-19 vaccine. Data came from immunoSEQ multiplex PCR; TCRdb stores just in-frame clones and leaves some out. The table lists around 140,000 clones, around nine tenths of them singletons. The starting material was peripheral blood, obtained on day 0 of AZD1222 vaccination. The receptors were gathered from an adult in good health.

DNA for the CDR3: TGTGCCACCAGTGATCCGGGACAGGCATATGGCTACACCTTC. Translating gives CATSDPGQAYGYTF. The rearrangement joins TRBV24-1 to TRBJ1-2, with TRBD1 matching over 8 bases. The CDR3 is made up of 14 amino acids. With V trimmed by 3 bases and J by 5 bases, 4 bases remained unmatched. Germline CDR1 and CDR2: KGHDR and SFDVKD.

This clone was found a few times. V is TRBV2 and J is TRBJ1-3; 8 nucleotides match TRBD1. V shed 5 bases, J shed 0 bases, and the junction held 18 bases outside the gene matches. The CDR3 covers 20 residues. Germline V lookup: CDR1 SNHLY, CDR2 FYNNEI. The CDR3 is CASSSVGAGGLLSSGNTIYF. The CDR3 DNA reads TGTGCCAGCAGTAGTGTGGGGGCAGGGGGCCTACTCAGCTCTGGAAACACCATATATTTT.

This rearrangement joins TRBV24-1 to TRBJ2-3; D is possibly TRBD1 or TRBD2 (5 bases each). The V end lost 1 base, the J end lost 0 bases, and 13 bases lay between the germline ends. This CDR3 is 17 amino acids long. Germline V lookup: CDR1 KGHDR, CDR2 SFDVKD. The CDR3 sequence is CATSDLTGDASTDTQYF. The DNA for the CDR3 is TGTGCCACCAGTGATTTAACCGGGGACGCTAGCACAGATACGCAGTATTTT.

The chain recombines TRBV4-1 with TRBJ2-3; the match to TRBD2 covers 10 bases. CDR1 is MGHRA, CDR2 YSYEKL, per germline. V shed 8 bases and J 6 bases; nucleotides not matched to a gene: 8. The CDR3 is 14 residues long. CDR3 amino acids: CASGERGGMDTQYF. CDR3 DNA: TGCGCCAGCGGAGAGCGGGGGGGCATGGATACGCAGTATTTT.

The CDR3 sequence: CASSPPSGFHEQFF. The CDR3 DNA is TGTGCCAGCTCACCACCGTCCGGTTTTCATGAGCAGTTCTTC. The gene calls are TRBV18 and TRBJ2-1, with unresolved D. The CDR3 length is 14 residues. Germline CDR1 KGHSH, CDR2 LQKENI. Trimming removed 0 bases from V and 8 bases from J, with 11 bases in between.

The CDR3 spells CASRPYNPPETQYF. DNA of the CDR3: TGTGCCAGCAGACCCTATAACCCACCAGAGACCCAGTACTTC. This rearrangement joins TRBV28 to TRBJ2-5; D ambiguous. Germline V lookup: CDR1 MDHEN, CDR2 SYDVKM. V gave up 6 bases and J gave up 4 bases, with 15 bases separating them. The CDR3 runs 14 residues.

The genes are TRBV4-3 and TRBJ1-2; 7 nucleotides align to TRBD1. Germline CDR1 LGHNA, CDR2 YSLEER. The CDR3 loop spans 16 amino acids. Trimming at V came to 3 bases and at J to 2 bases, leaving 9 bases not matched to a gene. CDR3 DNA sequence: TGCGCCAGCAGCCAGGGGACAGCTACTTTAAACTATGGCTACACCTTC. Its protein is CASSQGTATLNYGYTF.

V gene TRBV7-6 combines with J gene TRBJ2-2; no firm D call. This CDR3 has 17 residues. Germline CDR1 reads SGHVS; CDR2 reads FNYEAQ. Trimming stripped 4 bases from V and 0 bases from J, with 15 bases between. In DNA, the CDR3 is TGTGCCAGCAGCTACGACCCCTCGACCCCGAACACCGGGGAGCTGTTTTTT. This encodes CASSYDPSTPNTGELFF. Filled out from reference TRBV7-6 and TRBJ2-2, the complete variable domain reads GAGVSQSPRYKVTKRGQDVALRCDPISGHVSLYWYRQALGQGPEFLTYFNYEAQQDKSGLPNDRFSAERPEGSISTLTIQRTEQRDSAMYRCASSYDPSTPNTGELFFGEGSRLTVL.

CDR3: CASSLTWGGDRRENEQFF. The CDR3 DNA sequence: TGTGCCAGCAGCTTGACATGGGGTGGGGACAGACGAGAGAATGAGCAGTTCTTC. This chain links TRBV5-4 with TRBJ2-1; 7 bases map to TRBD1. Per the germline V gene, CDR1 is SGHNT and CDR2 is YYREEE (reference sequence). The CDR3 consists of 18 residues. Trimming at V came to 1 base and at J to 7 bases, leaving 17 bases not matched to a gene. The variable domain in full, with the rest retrieved from reference TRBV5-4 and TRBJ2-1, is ETGVTQSPTHLIKTRGQQVTLRCSSQSGHNTVSWYQQALGQGPQFIFQYYREEENGRGNFPPRFSGLQFPNYSSELNVNALELDDSALYLCASSLTWGGDRRENEQFFGPGTRLTVL.